These 10 T cell receptor beta chains originate from one sample sequenced in a study of draining lymph node invasion in breast cancer. The CD4+ CD45RA- CD25- gate defined the sorted memory conventional CD4 T cells. MiXCR, run by TCRdb on the bulk RNA-seq reads, gives a single entry per CDR3 protein. The table lists fewer than 2,500 distinct CDR3 sequences, under 90% of them singletons, with 2.4% in the top ten. The sample taken for sequencing was sorted memory CD4+ effector T cells from a lymph node. Every receptor here comes from a female donor with luminal breast cancer.

V and J are TRBV30 and TRBJ1-2; D call uncertain. The length of the CDR3 is 12 residues. The germline gives CDR1 GTSNPN, CDR2 SVGIG (reference sequence). Trimming cost V 2 bases and J 12 bases, with 16 bases left between them. The CDR3 here is CAWSPQARWNTF. CDR3 DNA sequence: TGTGCCTGGAGTCCCCAGGCCCGGTGGAACACCTTC.

This chain joins TRBV28 and TRBJ1-5; D ambiguous. CDR3 length: 15 amino acids. Germline V gene data show CDR1 as MDHEN and CDR2 as SYDVKM. V was pared by 6 bases and J by 6 bases, with 18 bases between. The CDR3: CASRRTLGMTQPQHF. CDR3 DNA: TGTGCCAGCAGACGTACGTTAGGGATGACTCAGCCCCAGCATTTT.

The rearrangement links TRBV5-6 to TRBJ2-3; TRBD1 matches 10 bases. The CDR3 covers 15 residues. CDR1 is SGHDT and CDR2 is YYEEEE in the germline V gene. Unmatched junction bases numbered 2, after V lost 3 bases and J lost 1 base. This CDR3 reads CASSSGTGGTDTQYF. As DNA, the CDR3 is TGTGCCAGCAGCTCCGGGACAGGGGGCACAGATACGCAGTATTTT.

This clonotype was seen a single time. The chain has TRBV7-2 and TRBJ1-1, with 7 bases lining up with TRBD1. After removal of 5 bases from V and 11 bases from J, the junction contained 26 bases not matched to a gene. The CDR3 runs 18 residues. CDR1 is SGHTA and CDR2 is FQGNSA in the germline V gene. This CDR3 is CASSLSRGSRQGTTGAFF. Written as DNA, the CDR3 is TGTGCCAGCAGCCTTAGCAGAGGGTCCCGACAGGGTACGACGGGGGCTTTCTTT.

The chain combines TRBV4-2 with TRBJ2-3; D tentatively fits TRBD1 or TRBD2 (5 bases each). This CDR3 has 15 residues. V lost 4 bases, J lost 6 bases, and 17 bases lay in between. CDR1 is LGHNA, CDR2 YNFKEQ, per germline. The DNA of the CDR3 is TGTGCCAGCAGCCCCTCCGGGACCTTCGGGGATACGCAGTATTTT. Translating gives CASSPSGTFGDTQYF.

The chain is built from TRBV7-8 and TRBJ2-2; D is ambiguous. The V end lost 0 bases, the J end lost 0 bases, and 5 bases lay between the germline ends. Germline CDR1 SGHVS, CDR2 FQNEAQ. This CDR3 contains 15 residues. DNA of the CDR3: TGTGCCAGCAGCTTAGCGCGGACGAACACCGGGGAGCTGTTTTTT. Its translation: CASSLARTNTGELFF.

This clonotype was seen more than once but under ten times. The chain joins TRBV27 to TRBJ2-1; the D gene is possibly TRBD2 (7 bases). The CDR3 has 13 amino acids. Per the germline V gene, CDR1 is MNHEY and CDR2 is SMNVEV (reference sequence). V was cut by 4 bases and J by 9 bases, with 13 bases left in between. The CDR3 DNA sequence: TGTGCCAGCAGTTCGTACGGGGGGCTTGAGCAGTTCTTC. This sequence encodes CASSSYGGLEQFF.

The chain carries TRBV19 and TRBJ1-1; unclear D gene. V was shortened by 9 bases and J by 2 bases, with 13 bases between the two germline ends. Germline V gene data show CDR1 as LNHDA and CDR2 as SQIVND (reference sequence). The CDR3 loop spans 13 amino acids. CDR3 nucleotide sequence: TGTGCCAGCAAAAGGACCGTAAACACTGAAGCTTTCTTT. Translating gives CASKRTVNTEAFF.

The rearrangement joins TRBV12-3 or TRBV12-4 to TRBJ1-1; 7 bases are a match to TRBD1. The CDR3 runs 13 residues. With V trimmed by 7 bases and J by 1 base, 3 bases remained unmatched. CDR3 sequence reads: CASNRQGNTEAFF. CDR3 in DNA: TGTGCCAGCAACCGACAGGGGAACACTGAAGCTTTCTTT.

The chain employs TRBV14 and TRBJ1-2; no definite D call. This CDR3 contains 14 residues. The V end lost 1 base, the J end lost 7 bases, and 13 bases lay between the germline ends. The germline V gene encodes CDR1 SGHDN and CDR2 FVKESK. CDR3 coding DNA: TGTGCCAGCAGCCAAGGGACCCTTCTTGGTGGCTACACCTTC. Translating it yields CASSQGTLLGGYTF.